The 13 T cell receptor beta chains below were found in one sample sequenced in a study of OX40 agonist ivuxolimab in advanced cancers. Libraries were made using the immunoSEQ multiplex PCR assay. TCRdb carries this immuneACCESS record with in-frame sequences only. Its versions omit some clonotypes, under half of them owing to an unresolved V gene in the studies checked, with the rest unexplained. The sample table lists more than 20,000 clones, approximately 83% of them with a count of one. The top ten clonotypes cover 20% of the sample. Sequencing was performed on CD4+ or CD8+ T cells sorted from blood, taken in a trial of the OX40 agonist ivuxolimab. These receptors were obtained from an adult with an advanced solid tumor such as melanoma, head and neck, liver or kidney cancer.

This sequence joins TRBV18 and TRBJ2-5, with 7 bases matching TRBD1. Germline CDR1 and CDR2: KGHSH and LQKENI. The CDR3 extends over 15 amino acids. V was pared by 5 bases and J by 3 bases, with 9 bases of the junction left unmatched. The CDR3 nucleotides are TGTGCCAGCTCATTGTACCGACAGGGAGAAGAGACCCAGTACTTC. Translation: CASSLYRQGEETQYF.

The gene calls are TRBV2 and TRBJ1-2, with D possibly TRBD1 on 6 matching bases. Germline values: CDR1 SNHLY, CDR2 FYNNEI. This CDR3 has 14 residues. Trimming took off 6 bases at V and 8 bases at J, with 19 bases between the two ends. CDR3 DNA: TGTGCCAGCAGCACCGGGACACCCCTGGGAGGCTACACCTTC. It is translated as CASSTGTPLGGYTF.

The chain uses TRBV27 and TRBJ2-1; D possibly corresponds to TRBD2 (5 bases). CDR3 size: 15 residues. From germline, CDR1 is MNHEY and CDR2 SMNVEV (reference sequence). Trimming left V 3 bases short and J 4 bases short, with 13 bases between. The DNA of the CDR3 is TGTGCCAGCAGTTTTAAGGACCCGGGGTACAATGAGCAGTTCTTC. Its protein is CASSFKDPGYNEQFF.

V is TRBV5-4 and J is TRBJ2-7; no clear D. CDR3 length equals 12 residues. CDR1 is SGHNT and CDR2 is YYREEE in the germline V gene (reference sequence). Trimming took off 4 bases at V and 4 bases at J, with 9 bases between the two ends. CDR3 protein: CASSLDLYEQYF. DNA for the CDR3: TGTGCCAGCAGCCTGGACCTATACGAGCAGTACTTC.

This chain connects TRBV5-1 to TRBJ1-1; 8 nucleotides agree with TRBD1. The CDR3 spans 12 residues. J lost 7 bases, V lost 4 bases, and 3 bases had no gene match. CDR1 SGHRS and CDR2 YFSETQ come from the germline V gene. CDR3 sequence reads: CASSVQGVEAFF. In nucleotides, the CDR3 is TGCGCCAGCAGCGTACAGGGGGTTGAAGCTTTCTTT.

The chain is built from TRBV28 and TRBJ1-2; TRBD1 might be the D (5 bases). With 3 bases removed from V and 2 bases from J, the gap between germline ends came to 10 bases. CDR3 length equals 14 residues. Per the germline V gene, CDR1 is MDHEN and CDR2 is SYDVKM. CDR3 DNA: TGTGCCAGCAGTTTTCAGGGAGGAAACTATGGCTACACCTTC. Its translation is CASSFQGGNYGYTF.

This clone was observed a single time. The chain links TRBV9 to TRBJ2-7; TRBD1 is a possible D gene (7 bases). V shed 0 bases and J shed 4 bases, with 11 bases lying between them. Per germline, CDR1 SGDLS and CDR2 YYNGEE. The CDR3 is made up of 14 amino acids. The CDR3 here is CASSVGAGGYEQYF. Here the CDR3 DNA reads TGTGCCAGCAGCGTAGGGGCAGGGGGGTACGAGCAGTACTTC.

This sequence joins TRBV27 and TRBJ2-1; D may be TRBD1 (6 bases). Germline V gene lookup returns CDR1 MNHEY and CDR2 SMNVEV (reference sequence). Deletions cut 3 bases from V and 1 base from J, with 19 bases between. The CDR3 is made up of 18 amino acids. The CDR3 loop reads CASSFLGHIDPSYNEQFF. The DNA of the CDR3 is TGTGCCAGCAGTTTTCTGGGACACATTGATCCTTCCTACAATGAGCAGTTCTTC.

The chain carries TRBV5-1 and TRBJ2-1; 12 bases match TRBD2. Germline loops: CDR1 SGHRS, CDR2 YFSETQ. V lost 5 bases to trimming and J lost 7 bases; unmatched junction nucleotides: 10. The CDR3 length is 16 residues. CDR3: CASSLTLAGGWNEQFF. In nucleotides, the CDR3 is TGCGCCAGCAGTCTAACCCTAGCGGGAGGGTGGAATGAGCAGTTCTTC.

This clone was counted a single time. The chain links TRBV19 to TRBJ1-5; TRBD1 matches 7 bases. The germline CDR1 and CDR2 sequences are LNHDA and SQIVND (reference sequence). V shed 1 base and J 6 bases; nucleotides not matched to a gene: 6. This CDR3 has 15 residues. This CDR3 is CASSIVATGVQPQHF. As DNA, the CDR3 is TGTGCCAGTAGTATAGTTGCAACAGGGGTTCAGCCCCAGCATTTT.

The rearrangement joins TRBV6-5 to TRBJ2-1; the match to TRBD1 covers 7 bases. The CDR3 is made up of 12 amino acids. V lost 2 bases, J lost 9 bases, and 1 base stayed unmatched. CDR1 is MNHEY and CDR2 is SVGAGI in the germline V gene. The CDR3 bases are TGTGCCAGCAGTTACGAGGGGGCTGAGCAGTTCTTC. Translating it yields CASSYEGAEQFF.

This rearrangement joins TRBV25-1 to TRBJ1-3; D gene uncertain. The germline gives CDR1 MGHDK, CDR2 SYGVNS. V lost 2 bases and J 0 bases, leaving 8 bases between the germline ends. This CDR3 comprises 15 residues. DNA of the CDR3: TGTGCCAGCAGTGAAGGGAGAAACTCTGGAAACACCATATATTTT. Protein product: CASSEGRNSGNTIYF.

The CDR3 sequence is CASNAPRTGINQPQHF. The DNA for the CDR3 is TGTGCCAGTAACGCCCCCCGGACAGGAATTAATCAGCCCCAGCATTTT. This chain connects TRBV19 to TRBJ1-5, with TRBD1 matching 7 bases. The CDR3 has 16 residues. V was pared by 7 bases and J by 4 bases, with 13 bases of the junction left unmatched. CDR1 and CDR2 from the germline V gene are LNHDA and SQIVND (reference sequence). The whole variable domain, filled in from reference TRBV19 and TRBJ1-5, reads DGGITQSPKYLFRKEGQNVTLSCEQNLNHDAMYWYRQDPGQGLRLIYYSQIVNDFQKGDIAEGYSVSREKKESFPLTVTSAQKNPTAFYLCASNAPRTGINQPQHFGDGTRLSIL.